Following are 26 T cell receptor beta chains from one sample sequenced in a study of graft-versus-host responses after intestinal transplantation. This table comes from immunoSEQ multiplex PCR, and its TCRdb copy is limited to in-frame clones, with some not included. The sample gives about 110,000 clones, 85% to 95% of which show up once; approximately 1% is in the top ten. What these receptors recognize is not known. Sequenced here: unstimulated CD8+ T cells sorted from spleen or lymph node cells, sampled before transplant. The source of these receptors is a human donor who was the organ donor for an intestinal transplant.

The genes are TRBV9 and TRBJ2-1; 11 nucleotides align to TRBD2. The CDR3 is made up of 17 amino acids. Unmatched junction bases numbered 7, after V lost 0 bases and J lost 5 bases. Germline assignment: CDR1 SGDLS and CDR2 YYNGEE. CDR3 bases: TGTGCCAGCAGCGTAGGAGTCCTAGCGGGGGGTGACAATGAGCAGTTCTTC. Amino acids: CASSVGVLAGGDNEQFF.

The chain has TRBV5-4 and TRBJ1-1, with a weak D call TRBD1 (5 bases). From germline, CDR1 is SGHNT and CDR2 YYREEE (reference sequence). Trimming took off 4 bases at V and 3 bases at J, with 10 bases between the two ends. CDR3 length: 13 amino acids. CDR3 bases: TGTGCCAGCAGCGTTGCCAGGGACACTGAAGCTTTCTTT. Translation: CASSVARDTEAFF.

The CDR3 here is CASSQGVLAANEQFF. The CDR3 DNA sequence: TGCGCCAGCAGCCAAGGGGTCCTAGCGGCCAATGAGCAGTTCTTC. This chain joins TRBV4-1 and TRBJ2-1, with 7 bases fitting TRBD2. Germline V gene sequence: CDR1 MGHRA, CDR2 YSYEKL. The CDR3 covers 15 residues. Germline trimming cut 1 base from V and 6 bases from J; bases unmatched to any gene: 6.

V gene TRBV6-6 combines with J gene TRBJ2-3; no clear D. Germline V gives CDR1 MNHNY, CDR2 SVGAGI (reference sequence). The CDR3 is 15 residues long. V lost 0 bases, J lost 0 bases, and 7 bases lay in between. The CDR3 region is CASSYSPPSTDTQYF. As DNA, the CDR3 is TGTGCCAGCAGTTACTCCCCCCCTAGCACAGATACGCAGTATTTT.

The chain couples TRBV7-9 to TRBJ1-1; maybe TRBD1 (5 bases). With 1 base removed from V and 8 bases from J, the gap between germline ends came to 8 bases. From germline, CDR1 is SEHNR and CDR2 FQNEAQ (reference sequence). The CDR3 contains 12 residues. In DNA form, the CDR3 reads TGTGCCAGCAGCTTAGGGGGCGAGGAAGCTTTCTTT. It codes for CASSLGGEEAFF.

V is TRBV19 and J is TRBJ2-7; D is unresolved. This CDR3 contains 14 residues. The V and J ends lost 9 bases and 2 bases respectively, with 17 bases between them. Germline V gene lookup returns CDR1 LNHDA and CDR2 SQIVND (reference sequence). The CDR3 DNA sequence: TGTGCCAGCACCGTGTCTGGTGGGGCCTACGAGCAGTACTTC. Its translation is CASTVSGGAYEQYF.

The genes are TRBV15 and TRBJ2-5; D might be TRBD1 (6 bases). The CDR3 runs 12 residues. Germline V gives CDR1 LNHNV, CDR2 YYDKDF (reference sequence). The V and J ends lost 3 bases and 10 bases respectively, with 12 bases between them. The CDR3, as DNA: TGTGCCACCAGCAGCCTCCCAGGGGACCAGTACTTC. This codes for CATSSLPGDQYF.

The chain joins TRBV27 to TRBJ1-5, with D unclear. CDR1 and CDR2 (germline): MNHEY, SMNVEV (reference sequence). The CDR3 extends over 13 amino acids. Between the trimmed V and J ends, which lost 0 bases and 6 bases, there was a span of 6 bases. The CDR3 reads CASSLSGFQPQHF. DNA for the CDR3: TGTGCCAGCAGTTTATCAGGGTTTCAGCCCCAGCATTTT.

This clone was found once. This chain uses TRBV6-5 with TRBJ2-6; D is uncertain. Germline V CDR1 and CDR2: MNHEY, SVGAGI. Trimming left V 6 bases short and J 0 bases short, with 9 bases between. The CDR3 consists of 15 residues. CDR3 region: CASRDAPSGANVLTF. The CDR3 coding sequence is TGTGCCAGCAGAGACGCGCCCTCTGGGGCCAACGTCCTGACTTTC.

The chain employs TRBV27 and TRBJ1-2; TRBD1 agrees at 11 bases. V dropped 0 bases and J dropped 6; count of bases not matched to a gene: 3. This CDR3 contains 15 residues. Per germline, CDR1 MNHEY and CDR2 SMNVEV (reference sequence). CDR3 sequence (DNA): TGTGCCAGCAGTTTATCAGCGGACAGGGGGCATGGCTACACCTTC. Residues: CASSLSADRGHGYTF.

This clone came up once. The rearrangement links TRBV9 to TRBJ2-1, with TRBD2 identical over 7 bases. V lost 0 bases and J lost 3; bases outside the gene matches: 3. The CDR3 loop spans 15 amino acids. Germline CDR1 SGDLS, CDR2 YYNGEE. CDR3 DNA: TGTGCCAGCAGCGTAGGGTGGGAGGGCTACAATGAGCAGTTCTTC. Protein product: CASSVGWEGYNEQFF.

This clone showed up just once. The rearrangement uses TRBV9 and TRBJ2-5; D may be TRBD1 or TRBD2 (7 bases each). Between the trimmed V and J ends, which lost 4 bases and 2 bases, there was a span of 15 bases. The germline gives CDR1 SGDLS, CDR2 YYNGEE. This CDR3 has 15 amino acids. CDR3 amino acids: CASSPGGTAQETQYF. As DNA, the CDR3 is TGTGCCAGCAGCCCCGGGGGGACAGCACAAGAGACCCAGTACTTC.

The CDR3 sequence: CASSAMNTEAFF. The CDR3 DNA reads TGTGCCAGCAGCGCTATGAACACTGAAGCTTTCTTT. V and J are TRBV7-9 and TRBJ1-1, with D unclear. The V gene's germline CDR1 is SEHNR and CDR2 FQNEAQ (reference sequence). This CDR3 has 12 residues. V was trimmed by 5 bases and J by 0 bases, leaving 4 bases between them. Full variable domain (remainder filled in from reference TRBV7-9 and TRBJ1-1): DTGVSQNPRHKITKRGQNVTFRCDPISEHNRLYWYRQTLGQGPEFLTYFQNEAQLEKSRLLSDRFSAERPKGSFSTLEIQRTEQGDSAMYLCASSAMNTEAFFGQGTRLTVV.

V and J are TRBV7-9 and TRBJ2-1; D ambiguous. Trimming removed 3 bases at V and 9 bases at J, with 6 bases between. Germline-derived CDR1 and CDR2 are SEHNR and FQNEAQ (reference sequence). This CDR3 comprises 11 residues. The chain's CDR3 is CASSFLVEQFF. The DNA of the CDR3 is TGTGCCAGCAGCTTTCTAGTTGAGCAGTTCTTC.

V gene TRBV4-1 combines with J gene TRBJ1-1; tentative D call: TRBD1 (6 bases). V dropped 3 bases and J dropped 1 base, with 12 bases sitting between them. Germline assignment: CDR1 MGHRA and CDR2 YSYEKL. The CDR3 runs to 15 residues. The CDR3 DNA follows: TGCGCCAGCAGCCATGGCAGGGGAAGGAACACTGAAGCTTTCTTT. This sequence encodes CASSHGRGRNTEAFF.

This rearrangement joins TRBV6-5 to TRBJ2-1; 13 positions match TRBD2. V shed 6 bases and J 9 bases; nucleotides not matched to a gene: 8. The CDR3 sequence is 15 residues long. Germline V gene lookup returns CDR1 MNHEY and CDR2 SVGAGI. The chain's CDR3 is CASRLLAGGLSEQFF. DNA for the CDR3: TGTGCCAGCAGACTACTAGCGGGAGGGCTTAGTGAGCAGTTCTTC.

The chain employs TRBV5-1 and TRBJ1-2; 7 nucleotides line up with TRBD1. With 4 bases clipped from V and 2 bases from J, the junction kept 23 bases outside the gene matches. Germline V gene sequence: CDR1 SGHRS, CDR2 YFSETQ. The CDR3 covers 20 residues. The CDR3 here is CASSPGGQGGPVDSNYGYTF. In DNA form, the CDR3 reads TGCGCCAGCAGCCCGGGGGGGCAGGGGGGGCCAGTTGACTCCAACTATGGCTACACCTTC.

The V and J genes are TRBV5-6 and TRBJ2-1; 10 nucleotides match TRBD2. The CDR3 loop spans 15 amino acids. V lost 6 bases, J lost 6 bases, and 9 bases stayed unmatched. Germline V gives CDR1 SGHDT, CDR2 YYEEEE. The chain's CDR3 is CASTIGLAGANEQFF. The DNA of the CDR3 is TGTGCCAGCACCATAGGGCTAGCGGGGGCCAATGAGCAGTTCTTC.

This clone was counted only a few times. The chain is built from TRBV7-6 and TRBJ2-3; D remains ambiguous. V lost 6 bases, J lost 2 bases, and 15 bases lay in between. The germline CDR1 and CDR2 sequences are SGHVS and FNYEAQ. The CDR3 is made up of 15 amino acids. CDR3 coding DNA: TGTGCCAGCAGAGATAGTTGGCGATCCACAGATACGCAGTATTTT. It yields the protein CASRDSWRSTDTQYF.

This chain connects TRBV6-4 to TRBJ2-1; D is undetermined. This CDR3 comprises 15 residues. The V and J ends lost 6 bases and 0 bases respectively, with 12 bases between them. Germline CDR1 is MRHNA and CDR2 is SNTAGT. CDR3 bases: TGTGCCAGCAGCCAGTACTTTAGCTCCTACAATGAGCAGTTCTTC. Its translation is CASSQYFSSYNEQFF.

The gene calls are TRBV6-1 and TRBJ2-1; 8 bases fit TRBD2. Germline values: CDR1 MNHNS, CDR2 SASEGT. Trimming at V came to 1 base and at J to 0 bases, leaving 8 bases not matched to a gene. This CDR3 has 18 amino acids. CDR3 nucleotides: TGTGCCAGCAGTGAAGGGACTAGCTCCTATAGCTCCTACAATGAGCAGTTCTTC. This encodes CASSEGTSSYSSYNEQFF.

The rearrangement links TRBV7-2 to TRBJ2-2; TRBD2 might be the D (5 bases). V gave up 2 bases and J gave up 4 bases, with 11 bases separating them. The CDR3 is 15 residues long. Germline assignment: CDR1 SGHTA and CDR2 FQGNSA. The CDR3 DNA sequence: TGTGCCAGCAGCTTAATGGGAGCCCCCACCGGGGAGCTGTTTTTT. It yields the protein CASSLMGAPTGELFF.

The rearrangement uses TRBV9 and TRBJ2-3; weak D call: TRBD1 (6 bases). The germline V gene has CDR1 SGDLS and CDR2 YYNGEE. The CDR3 loop spans 14 amino acids. V was cut by 3 bases and J by 2 bases, with 10 bases left in between. CDR3 loop: CASSEQGTTDTQYF. CDR3 coding DNA: TGTGCCAGCAGCGAACAGGGTACCACAGATACGCAGTATTTT.

This clone has a single count. The chain links TRBV7-2 to TRBJ2-7; D possibly matches TRBD1 or TRBD2 (5 bases each). This CDR3 is 14 amino acids long. Trimming took 4 bases from V and 2 from J, leaving 12 bases between them. Germline V gene data show CDR1 as SGHTA and CDR2 as FQGNSA. The DNA for the CDR3 is TGTGCCAGCAGCTGGGGCGGGTATACCTACGAGCAGTACTTC. Translation: CASSWGGYTYEQYF.

This chain links TRBV5-1 with TRBJ1-2, with 8 bases fitting TRBD1. CDR1 is SGHRS and CDR2 is YFSETQ in the germline V gene. CDR3 length: 18 residues. Trimming at V came to 0 bases and at J to 4 bases, leaving 14 bases not matched to a gene. CDR3: CASSLGHPRTGSSYGYTF. In nucleotides, the CDR3 is TGCGCCAGCAGCTTGGGGCACCCGCGGACAGGGAGCTCCTATGGCTACACCTTC.

This chain joins TRBV7-9 and TRBJ2-1; TRBD2 aligns across 11 bases. The V and J ends lost 5 bases and 3 bases, in that order; junction bases with no gene match: 3. The CDR3 covers 15 residues. Germline V gene sequence: CDR1 SEHNR, CDR2 FQNEAQ (reference sequence). The CDR3 loop reads CASSTGLAVYNEQFF. The CDR3 nucleotides are TGTGCCAGCAGCACGGGACTAGCGGTCTACAATGAGCAGTTCTTC.